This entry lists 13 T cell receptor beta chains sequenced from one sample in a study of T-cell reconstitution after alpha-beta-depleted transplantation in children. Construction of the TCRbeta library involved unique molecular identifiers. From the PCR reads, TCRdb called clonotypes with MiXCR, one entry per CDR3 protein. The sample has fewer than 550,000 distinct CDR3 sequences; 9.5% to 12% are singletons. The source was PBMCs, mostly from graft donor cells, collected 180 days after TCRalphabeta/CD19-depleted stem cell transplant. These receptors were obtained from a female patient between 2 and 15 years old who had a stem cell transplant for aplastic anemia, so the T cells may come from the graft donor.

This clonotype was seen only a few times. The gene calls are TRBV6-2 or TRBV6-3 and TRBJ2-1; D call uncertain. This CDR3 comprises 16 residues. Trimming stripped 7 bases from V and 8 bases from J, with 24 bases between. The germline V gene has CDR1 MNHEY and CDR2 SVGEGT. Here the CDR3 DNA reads TGTGCCAGCAACCGAAATGCCCCCCACTTAGTGGATGAGCAGTTCTTC. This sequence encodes CASNRNAPHLVDEQFF.

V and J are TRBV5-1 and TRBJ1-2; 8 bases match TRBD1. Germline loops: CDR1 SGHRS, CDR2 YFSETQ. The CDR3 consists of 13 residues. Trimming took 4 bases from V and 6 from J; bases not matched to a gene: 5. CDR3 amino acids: CASSRYRGDGYTF. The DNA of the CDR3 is TGCGCCAGCAGCCGTTACAGGGGGGATGGCTACACCTTC. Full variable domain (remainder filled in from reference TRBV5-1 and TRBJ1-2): KAGVTQTPRYLIKTRGQQVTLSCSPISGHRSVSWYQQTPGQGLQFLFEYFSETQRNKGNFPGRFSGRQFSNSRSEMNVSTLELGDSALYLCASSRYRGDGYTFGSGTRLTVV.

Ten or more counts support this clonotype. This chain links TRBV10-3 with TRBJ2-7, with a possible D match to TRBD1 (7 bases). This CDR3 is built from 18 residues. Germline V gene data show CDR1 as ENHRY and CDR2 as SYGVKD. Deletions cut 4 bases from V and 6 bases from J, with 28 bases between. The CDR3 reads CAISGARTGVSVGGEQYV. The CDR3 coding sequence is TGTGCCATCAGTGGTGCCCGGACAGGCGTTAGTGTGGGGGGCGAGCAGTACGTC.

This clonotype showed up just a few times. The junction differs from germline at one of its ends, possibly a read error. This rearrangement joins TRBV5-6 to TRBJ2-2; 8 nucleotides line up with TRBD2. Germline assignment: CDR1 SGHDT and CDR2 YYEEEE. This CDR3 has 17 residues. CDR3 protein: CASSTRLARKGSGEMFF. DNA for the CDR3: TGTGCCAGCAGCACGCGACTAGCGAGGAAGGGGAGCGGGGAGATGTTTTTT.

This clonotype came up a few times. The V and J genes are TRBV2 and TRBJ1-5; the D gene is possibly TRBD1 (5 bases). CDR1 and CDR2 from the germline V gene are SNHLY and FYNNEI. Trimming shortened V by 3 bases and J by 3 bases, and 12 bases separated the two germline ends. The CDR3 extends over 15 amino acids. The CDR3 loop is CASSESQGFNQPQHF. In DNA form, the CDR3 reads TGTGCCAGCAGTGAGAGTCAGGGTTTCAATCAGCCCCAGCATTTT.

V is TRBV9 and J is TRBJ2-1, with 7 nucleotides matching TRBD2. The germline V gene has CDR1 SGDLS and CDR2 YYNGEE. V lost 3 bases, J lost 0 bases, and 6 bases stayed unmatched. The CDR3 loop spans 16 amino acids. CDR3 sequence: CASSAQAGSSYNEQFF. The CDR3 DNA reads TGTGCCAGCAGCGCTCAAGCGGGGAGCTCCTACAATGAGCAGTTCTTC.

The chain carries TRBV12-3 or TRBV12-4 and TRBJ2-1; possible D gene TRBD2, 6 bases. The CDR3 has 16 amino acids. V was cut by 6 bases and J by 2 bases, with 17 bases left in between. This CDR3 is CASRKLGLWPYNEQFF. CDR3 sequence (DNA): TGTGCCAGCAGGAAACTGGGACTTTGGCCCTACAATGAGCAGTTCTTC.

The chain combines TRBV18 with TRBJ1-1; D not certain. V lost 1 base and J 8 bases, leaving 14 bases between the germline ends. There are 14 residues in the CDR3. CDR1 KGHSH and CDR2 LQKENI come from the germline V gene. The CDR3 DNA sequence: TGTGCCAGCTCACCACGGTCTCGGGGTGCCGAAGCTTTCTTT. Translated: CASSPRSRGAEAFF.

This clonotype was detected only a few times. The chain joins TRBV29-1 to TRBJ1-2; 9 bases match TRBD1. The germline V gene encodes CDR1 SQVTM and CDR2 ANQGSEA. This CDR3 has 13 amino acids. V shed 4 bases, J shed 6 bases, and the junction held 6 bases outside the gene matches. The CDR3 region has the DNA TGCAGCGTTGCGGACAGGGGTTTCGATGGCTACACCTTC. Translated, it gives CSVADRGFDGYTF.

The CDR3 is CSVVGTDSDTQYF. Here the CDR3 DNA reads TGCAGCGTTGTGGGGACAGACTCAGATACGCAGTATTTT. V is TRBV29-1 and J is TRBJ2-3, with TRBD1 identical over 7 bases. The V and J ends lost 4 bases and 4 bases, in that order; junction bases with no gene match: 5. The CDR3 is 13 amino acids. CDR1 and CDR2 (germline): SQVTM, ANQGSEA.

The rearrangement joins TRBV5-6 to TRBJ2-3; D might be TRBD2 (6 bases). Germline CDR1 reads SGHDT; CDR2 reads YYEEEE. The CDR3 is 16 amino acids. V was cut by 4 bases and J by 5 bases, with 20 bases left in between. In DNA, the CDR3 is TGTGCCAGCAGCCCCCGGGGGTTGGTGAGAGAAGATACGCAGTATTTT. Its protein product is CASSPRGLVREDTQYF.

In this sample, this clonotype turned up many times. CDR3 sequence reads: CSVVSASYEQYF. CDR3 sequence (DNA): TGCAGCGTTGTTTCTGCCTCCTACGAGCAGTACTTC. The chain recombines TRBV29-1 with TRBJ2-7; D gene ambiguous. There are 12 residues in the CDR3. CDR1 is SQVTM, CDR2 ANQGSEA, per germline. Trimming cost V 4 bases and J 0 bases, with 7 bases left between them.

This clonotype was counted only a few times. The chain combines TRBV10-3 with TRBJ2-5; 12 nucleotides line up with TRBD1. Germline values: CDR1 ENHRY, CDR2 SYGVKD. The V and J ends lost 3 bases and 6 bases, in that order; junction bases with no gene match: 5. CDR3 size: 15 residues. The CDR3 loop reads CAISDSGQGAKTQYF. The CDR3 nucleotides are TGTGCCATCAGTGACTCGGGACAGGGGGCGAAGACCCAGTACTTC.